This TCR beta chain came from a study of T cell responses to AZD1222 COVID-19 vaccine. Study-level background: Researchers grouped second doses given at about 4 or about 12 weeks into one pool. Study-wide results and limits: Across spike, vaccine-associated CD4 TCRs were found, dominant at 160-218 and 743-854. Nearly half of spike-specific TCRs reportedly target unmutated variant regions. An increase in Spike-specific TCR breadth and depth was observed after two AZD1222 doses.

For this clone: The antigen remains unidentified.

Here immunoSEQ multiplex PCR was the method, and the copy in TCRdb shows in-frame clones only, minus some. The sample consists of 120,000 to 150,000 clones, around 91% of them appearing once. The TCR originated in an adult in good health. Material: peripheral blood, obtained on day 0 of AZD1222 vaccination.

The CDR3 sequence: CASSAGLAPDTQYF. DNA of the CDR3: TGCGCCAGCAGCGCAGGACTAGCTCCAGATACGCAGTATTTT. J is TRBJ2-3 and V is TRBV5-1; the match to TRBD2 covers 8 bases. The V segment lost 4 bases and the J segment 4 bases; nucleotides outside the gene matches: 5. CDR1 and CDR2 (germline): SGHRS, YFSETQ. This CDR3 comprises 14 residues.